Below are 16 T cell receptor beta chains sequenced from a single sample in a study of shared clonotypes between healthy human individuals. Assay: immunoSEQ multiplex PCR; the TCRdb copy retains only in-frame clones and omits some. The sample lists 2,100,000 or so clones, about 94% occurring once. Sequenced sample: naive CD4+ T cells sorted from blood. The subset was: CD45RA+ positively selected. The source of these receptors is a man aged 18 to 35 in good health.

With regard to this clone: Other DNA sequences from this sample encode an identical CDR3 as well. The CDR3 DNA sequence: TGTGCCAGCAGTTCCGGACTAGCAGGTTACAATGAGCAGTTCTTC. Encoded protein: CASSSGLAGYNEQFF. V usage is TRBV27 and J usage is TRBJ2-1, with 8 bases fitting TRBD2. The length of the CDR3 is 15 residues. Germline V lookup: CDR1 MNHEY, CDR2 SMNVEV (reference sequence). The V segment lost 4 bases and the J segment 4 bases; nucleotides outside the gene matches: 6.

This chain's CDR3 is CASSFTDRDNEQFF. The CDR3 DNA is TGTGCCAGCAGTTTTACGGACAGGGACAATGAGCAGTTCTTC. The chain couples TRBV6-5 to TRBJ2-1, with 8 nucleotides matching TRBD1. The length of the CDR3 is 14 residues. V was pared by 4 bases and J by 5 bases, with 4 bases of the junction left unmatched. CDR1 and CDR2 (germline): MNHEY, SVGAGI.

The chain employs TRBV7-2 and TRBJ1-1; D is undetermined. The CDR3 contains 13 residues. From germline, CDR1 is SGHTA and CDR2 FQGNSA. V lost 1 base and J 11 bases, leaving 14 bases between the germline ends. CDR3 protein: CASSLEECRAAFF. Here the CDR3 DNA reads TGTGCCAGCAGCTTAGAGGAGTGTAGGGCGGCTTTCTTT. The whole variable domain, remainder taken from reference TRBV7-2 and TRBJ1-1, is GAGVSQSPSNKVTEKGKDVELRCDPISGHTALYWYRQSLGQGLEFLIYFQGNSAPDKSGLPSDRFSAERTGGSVSTLTIQRTQQEDSAVYLCASSLEECRAAFFGQGTRLTVV.

This sequence joins TRBV5-8 and TRBJ1-6, with D hard to call. Germline-derived CDR1 and CDR2 are SGHTS and YDEGEE. The CDR3 runs to 14 residues. Trimming took 1 base from V and 7 from J, leaving 9 bases between them. The CDR3 is CASSLRRDNSPLHF. The CDR3 DNA follows: TGTGCCAGCAGCTTGCGACGAGACAATTCACCCCTCCACTTT.

The gene calls are TRBV6-1 and TRBJ1-3; D gene unclear. Germline V CDR1 and CDR2: MNHNS, SASEGT. The CDR3 contains 14 residues. The V end was cut by 8 bases, the J end by 0 bases, with 11 bases between. The CDR3 here is CASEIGGSGNTIYF. As DNA, the CDR3 is TGTGCCAGCGAAATAGGAGGCTCTGGAAACACCATATATTTT.

V usage is TRBV4-3 and J usage is TRBJ2-3; D unclear. The length of the CDR3 is 12 residues. The germline V and J ends were trimmed by 5 bases and 1 base, with 4 bases remaining between them. Germline V lookup: CDR1 LGHNA, CDR2 YSLEER. The CDR3 DNA follows: TGCGCCAGCAGCAGGGGCACAGATACGCAGTATTTT. It codes for CASSRGTDTQYF.

V and J are TRBV4-3 and TRBJ2-1; 13 nucleotides agree with TRBD2. There are 17 residues in the CDR3. V was pared by 3 bases and J by 7 bases, with 9 bases of the junction left unmatched. Per the germline V gene, CDR1 is LGHNA and CDR2 is YSLEER. CDR3 sequence: CASSHGWTSGRINEQFF. As DNA, the CDR3 is TGCGCCAGCAGCCACGGATGGACTAGCGGGAGAATTAATGAGCAGTTCTTC.

The chain uses TRBV5-1 and TRBJ1-2; D call uncertain. The CDR3 runs 13 residues. The V gene lost 6 bases and the J gene lost 1 base, with 10 bases spanning the gap. The germline V gene has CDR1 SGHRS and CDR2 YFSETQ. Here the CDR3 reads CASTESGNYGYTF. CDR3 sequence (DNA): TGCGCCAGCACCGAGTCGGGTAACTATGGCTACACCTTC.

V is TRBV6-6 and J is TRBJ1-4; a possible D gene is TRBD1 (5 bases). Germline CDR1 and CDR2: MNHNY and SVGAGI (reference sequence). V lost 7 bases and J 7 bases, leaving 13 bases between the germline ends. This CDR3 has 13 residues. CDR3 loop: CASKQAGSEKLFF. The CDR3 bases are TGTGCCAGCAAACAGGCGGGGAGTGAAAAACTGTTTTTT.

V is TRBV5-1 and J is TRBJ2-7, with TRBD2 matching 10 bases. The CDR3 sequence is 16 residues long. Trimming removed 0 bases from V and 0 bases from J; junction bases left unmatched: 3. Per germline, CDR1 SGHRS and CDR2 YFSETQ. The CDR3 loop is CASSLEASGGSYEQYF. Here the CDR3 DNA reads TGCGCCAGCAGCTTGGAGGCTAGCGGGGGCTCCTACGAGCAGTACTTC.

The genes are TRBV6-5 and TRBJ1-1; TRBD1 matches at 9 bases. The CDR3 has 14 residues. CDR1 is MNHEY, CDR2 SVGAGI, per germline. J lost 5 bases, V lost 0 bases, and 1 base had no gene match. The DNA for the CDR3 is TGTGCCAGCAGTTACTCGGGACAGGGAACTGAAGCTTTCTTT. This gives the protein CASSYSGQGTEAFF.

The chain combines TRBV5-1 with TRBJ2-3; TRBD2 matches at 10 bases. J was trimmed by 2 bases and V by 2 bases; bases with no gene match: 5. CDR3 length equals 16 residues. The germline gives CDR1 SGHRS, CDR2 YFSETQ. The CDR3: CASSLGTSVNTDTQYF. The CDR3, as DNA: TGCGCCAGCAGCTTAGGGACTAGCGTCAACACAGATACGCAGTATTTT.

V usage is TRBV28 and J usage is TRBJ1-4, with a tentative D call TRBD1 (5 bases). Germline loops: CDR1 MDHEN, CDR2 SYDVKM. V lost 4 bases, J lost 3 bases, and 12 bases lay in between. The CDR3 sequence is 15 residues long. DNA for the CDR3: TGTGCCAGCAGTTCCCGGGGAGGGGCTAATGAAAAACTGTTTTTT. Translation: CASSSRGGANEKLFF.

Remarks on this clone: Other DNA variants within this sample encode the same CDR3. The V gene is TRBV29-1, the J gene TRBJ2-5; 11 nucleotides align to TRBD2. Germline V gene sequence: CDR1 SQVTM, CDR2 ANQGSEA. This CDR3 has 13 amino acids. The junction had 5 bases not matched to a gene; V was cut back by 6 bases and J by 5 bases. Here the CDR3 reads CSVGLAGGETQYF. In DNA form, the CDR3 reads TGCAGCGTGGGTCTAGCGGGAGGTGAGACCCAGTACTTC.

The genes are TRBV18 and TRBJ2-6, with 8 bases fitting TRBD1. Germline assignment: CDR1 KGHSH and CDR2 LQKENI. With V trimmed by 3 bases and J by 0 bases, 4 bases remained unmatched. The CDR3 runs 17 residues. The CDR3 DNA reads TGTGCCAGCTCACCCAGGGGGCGAAGCTCTGGGGCCAACGTCCTGACTTTC. Its translation: CASSPRGRSSGANVLTF.

Comments on this clone: Other DNA sequences in the sample encode the same CDR3. The rearrangement joins TRBV5-4 to TRBJ2-3; D might be TRBD2 (6 bases). V gave up 2 bases and J gave up 0 bases, with 10 bases separating them. This CDR3 spans 15 amino acids. Germline V gives CDR1 SGHNT, CDR2 YYREEE (reference sequence). CDR3 DNA: TGTGCCAGCAGCTTATCCGGGACTAGCACAGATACGCAGTATTTT. Amino acids: CASSLSGTSTDTQYF.